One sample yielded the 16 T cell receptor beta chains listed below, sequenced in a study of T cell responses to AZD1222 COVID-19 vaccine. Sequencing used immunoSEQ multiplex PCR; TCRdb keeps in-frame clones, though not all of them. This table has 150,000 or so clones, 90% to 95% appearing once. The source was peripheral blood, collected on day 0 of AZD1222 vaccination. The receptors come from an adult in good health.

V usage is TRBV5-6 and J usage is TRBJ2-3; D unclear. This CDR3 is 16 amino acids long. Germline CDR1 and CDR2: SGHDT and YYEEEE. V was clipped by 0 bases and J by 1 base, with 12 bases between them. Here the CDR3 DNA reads TGTGCCAGCAGCTTGGTAGTGGACCGAGGCACAGATACGCAGTATTTT. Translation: CASSLVVDRGTDTQYF. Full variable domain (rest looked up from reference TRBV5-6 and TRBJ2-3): DAGVTQSPTHLIKTRGQQVTLRCSPKSGHDTVSWYQQALGQGPQFIFQYYEEEERQRGNFPDRFSGHQFPNYSSELNVNALLLGDSALYLCASSLVVDRGTDTQYFGPGTRLTVL.

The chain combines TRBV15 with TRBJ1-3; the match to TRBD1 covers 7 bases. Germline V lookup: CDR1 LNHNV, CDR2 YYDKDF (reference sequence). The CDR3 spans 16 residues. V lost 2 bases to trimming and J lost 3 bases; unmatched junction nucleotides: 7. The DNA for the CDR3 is TGTGCCACCAGCAGAAACATAGGGGACAGTGGAAACACCATATATTTT. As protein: CATSRNIGDSGNTIYF.

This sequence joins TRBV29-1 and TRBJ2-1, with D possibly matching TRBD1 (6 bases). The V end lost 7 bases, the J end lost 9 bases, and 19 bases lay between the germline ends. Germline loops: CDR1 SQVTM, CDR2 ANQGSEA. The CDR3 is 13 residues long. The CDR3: CSGGRIGGTEQFF. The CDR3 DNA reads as TGCAGCGGGGGGCGAATAGGAGGAACTGAGCAGTTCTTC.

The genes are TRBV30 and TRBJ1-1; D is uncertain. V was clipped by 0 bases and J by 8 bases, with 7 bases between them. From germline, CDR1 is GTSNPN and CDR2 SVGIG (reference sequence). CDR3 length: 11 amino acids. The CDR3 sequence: CAWSVLSEAFF. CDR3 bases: TGTGCCTGGAGTGTCCTTTCGGAAGCTTTCTTT.

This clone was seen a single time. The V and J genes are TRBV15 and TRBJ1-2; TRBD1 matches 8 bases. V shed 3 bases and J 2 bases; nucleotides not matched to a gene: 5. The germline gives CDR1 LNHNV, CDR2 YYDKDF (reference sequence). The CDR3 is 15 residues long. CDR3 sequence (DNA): TGTGCCACCAGCAGCCCCGGGACAGGAAACTATGGCTACACCTTC. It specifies CATSSPGTGNYGYTF.

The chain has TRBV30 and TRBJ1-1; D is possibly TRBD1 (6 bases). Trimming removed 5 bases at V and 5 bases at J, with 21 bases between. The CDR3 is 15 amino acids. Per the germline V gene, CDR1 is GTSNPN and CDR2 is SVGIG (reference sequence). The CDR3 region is CAWGPTLQGRTEAFF. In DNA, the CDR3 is TGTGCCTGGGGACCAACCCTACAGGGCCGGACTGAAGCTTTCTTT.

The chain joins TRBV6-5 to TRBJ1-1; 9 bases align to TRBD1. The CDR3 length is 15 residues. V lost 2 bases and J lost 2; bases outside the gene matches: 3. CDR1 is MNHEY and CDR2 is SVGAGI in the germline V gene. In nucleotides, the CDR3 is TGTGCCAGCAGTTACAGGACAGGGGAAAACACTGAAGCTTTCTTT. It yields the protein CASSYRTGENTEAFF.

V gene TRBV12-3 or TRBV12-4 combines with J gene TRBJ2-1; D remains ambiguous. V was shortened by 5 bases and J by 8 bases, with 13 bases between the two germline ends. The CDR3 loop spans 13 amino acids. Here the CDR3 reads CASSPLVIDEQFF. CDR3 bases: TGTGCCAGCAGTCCACTGGTAATCGATGAGCAGTTCTTC.

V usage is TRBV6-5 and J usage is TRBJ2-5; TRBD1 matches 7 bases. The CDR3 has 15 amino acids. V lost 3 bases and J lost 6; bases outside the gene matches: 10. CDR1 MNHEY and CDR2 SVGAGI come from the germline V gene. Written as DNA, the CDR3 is TGTGCCAGCAGTTATCAGACGACAGGGAGACAGACCCAGTACTTC. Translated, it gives CASSYQTTGRQTQYF.

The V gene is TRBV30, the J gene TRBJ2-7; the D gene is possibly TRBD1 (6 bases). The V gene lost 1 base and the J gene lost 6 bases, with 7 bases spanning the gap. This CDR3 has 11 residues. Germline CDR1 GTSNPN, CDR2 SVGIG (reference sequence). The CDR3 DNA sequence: TGTGCCTGGAGTGGGGGGCTCGAGCAGTACTTC. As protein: CAWSGGLEQYF.

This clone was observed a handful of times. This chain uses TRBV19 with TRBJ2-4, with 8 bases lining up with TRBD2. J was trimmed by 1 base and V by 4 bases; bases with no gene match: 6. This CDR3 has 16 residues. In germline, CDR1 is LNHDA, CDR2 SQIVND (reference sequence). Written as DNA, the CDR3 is TGTGCCAGTAGTACCCTACCGGGAGGGGCCAAAAACATTCAGTACTTC. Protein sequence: CASSTLPGGAKNIQYF.

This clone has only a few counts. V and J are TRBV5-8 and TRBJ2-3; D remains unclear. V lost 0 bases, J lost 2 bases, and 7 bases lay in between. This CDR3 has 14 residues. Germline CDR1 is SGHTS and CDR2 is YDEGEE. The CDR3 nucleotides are TGTGCCAGCAGCTTGGGACAACCCACAGATACGCAGTATTTT. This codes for CASSLGQPTDTQYF.

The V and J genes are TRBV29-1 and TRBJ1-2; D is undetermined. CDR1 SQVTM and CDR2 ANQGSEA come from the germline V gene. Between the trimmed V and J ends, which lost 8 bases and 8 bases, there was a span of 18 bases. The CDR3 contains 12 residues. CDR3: CSSGPTVIGYTF. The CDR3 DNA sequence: TGCAGCTCCGGACCCACCGTAATAGGCTACACCTTC.

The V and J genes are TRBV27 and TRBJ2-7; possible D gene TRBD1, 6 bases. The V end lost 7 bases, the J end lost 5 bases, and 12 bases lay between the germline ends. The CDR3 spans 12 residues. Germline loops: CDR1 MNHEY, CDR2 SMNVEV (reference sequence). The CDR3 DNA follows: TGTGCCAGCACCACAGGGTCCCACGAGCAGTACTTC. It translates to CASTTGSHEQYF.

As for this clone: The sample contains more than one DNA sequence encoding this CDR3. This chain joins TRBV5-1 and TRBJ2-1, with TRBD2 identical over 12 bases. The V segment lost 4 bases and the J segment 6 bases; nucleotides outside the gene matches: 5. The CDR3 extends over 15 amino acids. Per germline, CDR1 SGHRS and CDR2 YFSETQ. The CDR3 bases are TGCGCCAGCAGCCCGGGACTAGCGGGCCTCAATGAGCAGTTCTTC. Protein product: CASSPGLAGLNEQFF.

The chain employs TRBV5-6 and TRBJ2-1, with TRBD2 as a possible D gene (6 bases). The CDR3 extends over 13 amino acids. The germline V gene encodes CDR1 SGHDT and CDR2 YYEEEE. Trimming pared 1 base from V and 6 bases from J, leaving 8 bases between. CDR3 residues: CASSLYGGNEQFF. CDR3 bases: TGTGCCAGCAGCTTGTACGGGGGCAATGAGCAGTTCTTC.